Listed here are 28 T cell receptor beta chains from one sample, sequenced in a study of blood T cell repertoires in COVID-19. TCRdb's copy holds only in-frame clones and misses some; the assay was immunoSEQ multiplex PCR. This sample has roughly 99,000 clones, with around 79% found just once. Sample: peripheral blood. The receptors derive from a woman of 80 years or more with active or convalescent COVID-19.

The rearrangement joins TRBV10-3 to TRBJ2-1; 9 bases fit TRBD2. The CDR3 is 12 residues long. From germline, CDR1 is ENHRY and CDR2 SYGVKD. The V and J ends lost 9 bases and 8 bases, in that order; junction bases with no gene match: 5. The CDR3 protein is CAISGLAHEQFF. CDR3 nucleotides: TGTGCCATTAGCGGACTAGCGCATGAGCAGTTCTTC.

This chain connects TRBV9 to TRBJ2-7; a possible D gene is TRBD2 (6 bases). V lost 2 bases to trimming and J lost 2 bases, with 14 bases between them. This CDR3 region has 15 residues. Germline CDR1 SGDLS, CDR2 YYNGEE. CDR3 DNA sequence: TGTGCCAGCAGCGTCACAGGTGGAGGGCCCTACGAGCAGTACTTC. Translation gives CASSVTGGGPYEQYF.

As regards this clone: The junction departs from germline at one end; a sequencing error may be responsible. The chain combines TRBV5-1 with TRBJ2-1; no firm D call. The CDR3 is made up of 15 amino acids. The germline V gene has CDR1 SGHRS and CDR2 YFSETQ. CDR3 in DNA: TGTGCCAGCAGCCAACAAGAAAGGAGTCTGACGGAGCAGTTCTTC. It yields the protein CASSQQERSLTEQFF. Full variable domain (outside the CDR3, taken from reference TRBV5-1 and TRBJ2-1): KAGVTQTPRYLIKTRGQQVTLSCSPISGHRSVSWYQQTPGQGLQFLFEYFSETQRNKGNFPGRFSGRQFSNSRSEMNVSTLELGDSALYLCASSQQERSLTEQFFGPGTRLTVL.

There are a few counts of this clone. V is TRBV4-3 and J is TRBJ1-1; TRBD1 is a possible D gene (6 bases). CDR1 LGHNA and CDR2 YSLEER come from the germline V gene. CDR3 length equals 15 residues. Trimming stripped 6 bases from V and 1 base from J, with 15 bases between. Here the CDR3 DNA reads TGCGCCAGCAGTTTAGACAGGATGGCGAACACTGAAGCTTTCTTT. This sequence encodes CASSLDRMANTEAFF.

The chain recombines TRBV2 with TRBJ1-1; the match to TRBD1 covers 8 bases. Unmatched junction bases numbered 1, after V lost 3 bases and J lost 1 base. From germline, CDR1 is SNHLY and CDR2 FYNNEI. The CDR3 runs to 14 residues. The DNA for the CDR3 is TGTGCCAGCAGTGAGCAGGGGGCGAACACTGAAGCTTTCTTT. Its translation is CASSEQGANTEAFF.

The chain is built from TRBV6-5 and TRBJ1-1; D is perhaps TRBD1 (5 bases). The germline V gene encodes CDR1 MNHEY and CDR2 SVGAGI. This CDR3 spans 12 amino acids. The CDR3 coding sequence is TGTGGGACACTCCTCATGAACACTGAAGCTTTCTTT. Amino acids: CGTLLMNTEAFF.

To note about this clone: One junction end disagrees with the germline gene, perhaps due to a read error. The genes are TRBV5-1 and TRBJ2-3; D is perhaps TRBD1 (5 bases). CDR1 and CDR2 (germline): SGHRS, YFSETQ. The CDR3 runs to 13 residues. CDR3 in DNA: TGTGCCAGCAGCACTTGGGGCAGGGATACGCAGTATTTT. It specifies CASSTWGRDTQYF.

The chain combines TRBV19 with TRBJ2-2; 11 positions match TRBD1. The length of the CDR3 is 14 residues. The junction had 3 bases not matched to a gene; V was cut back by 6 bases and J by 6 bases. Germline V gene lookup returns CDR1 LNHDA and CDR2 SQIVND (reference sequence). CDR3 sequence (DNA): TGTGCCAGTAGAAGGGACAGGGGGGCCGGGGAGCTGTTTTTT. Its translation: CASRRDRGAGELFF.

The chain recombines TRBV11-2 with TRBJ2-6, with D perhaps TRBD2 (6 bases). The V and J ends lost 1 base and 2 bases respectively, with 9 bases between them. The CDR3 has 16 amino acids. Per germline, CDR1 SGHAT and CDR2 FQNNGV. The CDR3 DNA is TGTGCCAGCAGCTTAGCTGGCGGGACTGGGGCCAACGTCCTGACTTTC. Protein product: CASSLAGGTGANVLTF.

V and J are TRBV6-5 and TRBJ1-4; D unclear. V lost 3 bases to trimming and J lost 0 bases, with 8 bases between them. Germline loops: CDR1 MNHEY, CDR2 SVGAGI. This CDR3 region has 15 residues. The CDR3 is CASSYGQTTNEKLFF. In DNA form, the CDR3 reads TGTGCCAGCAGTTATGGGCAGACAACTAATGAAAAACTGTTTTTT.

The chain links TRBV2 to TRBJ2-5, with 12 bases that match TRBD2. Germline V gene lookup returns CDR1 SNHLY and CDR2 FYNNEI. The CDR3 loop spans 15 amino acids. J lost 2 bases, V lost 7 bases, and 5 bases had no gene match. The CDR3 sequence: CASIRTSGIQETQYF. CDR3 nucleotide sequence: TGTGCCAGCATCCGGACTAGCGGGATTCAAGAGACCCAGTACTTC.

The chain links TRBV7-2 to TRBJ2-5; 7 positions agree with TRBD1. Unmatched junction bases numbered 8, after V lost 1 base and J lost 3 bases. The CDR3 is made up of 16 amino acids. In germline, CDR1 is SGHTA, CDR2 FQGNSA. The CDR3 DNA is TGTGCCAGCAGCTTAGACTTAAGAGGGACAGAAGAGACCCAGTACTTC. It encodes CASSLDLRGTEETQYF.

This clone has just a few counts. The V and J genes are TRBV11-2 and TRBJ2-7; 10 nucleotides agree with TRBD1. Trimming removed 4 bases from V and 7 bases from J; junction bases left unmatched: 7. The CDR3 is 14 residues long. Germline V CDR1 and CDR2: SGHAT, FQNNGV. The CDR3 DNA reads TGTGCCAGCAGCTCCGGACAGGGGGTAGGGGAGCAGTACTTC. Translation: CASSSGQGVGEQYF.

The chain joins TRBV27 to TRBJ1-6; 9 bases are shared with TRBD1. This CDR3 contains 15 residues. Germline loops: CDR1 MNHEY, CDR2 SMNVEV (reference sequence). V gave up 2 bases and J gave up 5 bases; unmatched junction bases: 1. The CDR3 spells CASSLRDRDNSPLHF. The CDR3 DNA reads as TGTGCCAGCAGTTTAAGGGACAGGGATAATTCACCCCTCCACTTT.

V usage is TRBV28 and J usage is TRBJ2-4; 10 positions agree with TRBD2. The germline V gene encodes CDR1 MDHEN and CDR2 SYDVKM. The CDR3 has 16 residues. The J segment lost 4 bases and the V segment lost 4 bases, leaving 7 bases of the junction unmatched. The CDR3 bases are TGTGCCAGCAGTTCTGGAGCGGGAGGGACGAAAAACATTCAGTACTTC. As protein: CASSSGAGGTKNIQYF.

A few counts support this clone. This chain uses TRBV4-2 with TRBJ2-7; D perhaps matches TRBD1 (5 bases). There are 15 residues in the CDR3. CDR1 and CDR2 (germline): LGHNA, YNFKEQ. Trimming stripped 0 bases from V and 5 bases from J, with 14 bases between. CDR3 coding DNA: TGTGCCAGCAGCCAAGATTTGGGGCCCGTGAACGAGCAGTACTTC. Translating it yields CASSQDLGPVNEQYF.

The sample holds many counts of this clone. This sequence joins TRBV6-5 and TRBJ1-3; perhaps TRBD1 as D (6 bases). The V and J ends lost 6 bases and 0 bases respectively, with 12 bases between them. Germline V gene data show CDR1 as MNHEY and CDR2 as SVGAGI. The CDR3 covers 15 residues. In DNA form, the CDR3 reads TGTGCCAGCAGCCCACAGGGCCTCTCTGGAAACACCATATATTTT. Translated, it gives CASSPQGLSGNTIYF.

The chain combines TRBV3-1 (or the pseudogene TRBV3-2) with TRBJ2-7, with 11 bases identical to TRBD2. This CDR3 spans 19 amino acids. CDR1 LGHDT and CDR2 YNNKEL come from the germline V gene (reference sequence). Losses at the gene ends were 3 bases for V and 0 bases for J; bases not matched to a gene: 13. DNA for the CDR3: TGTGCCAGCAGCCAGTCAAAGGGGGCTAGCGGGAGGTCCTCCTACGAGCAGTACTTC. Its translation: CASSQSKGASGRSSYEQYF.

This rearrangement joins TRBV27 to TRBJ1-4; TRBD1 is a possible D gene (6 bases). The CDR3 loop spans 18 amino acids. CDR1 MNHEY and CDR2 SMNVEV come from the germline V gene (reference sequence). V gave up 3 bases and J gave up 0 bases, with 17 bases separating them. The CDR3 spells CASSLYPAAGATNEKLFF. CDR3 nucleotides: TGTGCCAGCAGTTTGTACCCCGCGGCAGGGGCAACTAATGAAAAACTGTTTTTT.

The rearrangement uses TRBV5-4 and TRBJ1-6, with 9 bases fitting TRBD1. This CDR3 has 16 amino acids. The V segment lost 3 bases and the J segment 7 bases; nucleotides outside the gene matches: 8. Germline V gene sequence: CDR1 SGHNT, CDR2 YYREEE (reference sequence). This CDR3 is CASSSGGQGLNSPLHF. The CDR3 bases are TGTGCCAGCAGCTCAGGTGGACAGGGGCTAAATTCACCCCTCCACTTT.

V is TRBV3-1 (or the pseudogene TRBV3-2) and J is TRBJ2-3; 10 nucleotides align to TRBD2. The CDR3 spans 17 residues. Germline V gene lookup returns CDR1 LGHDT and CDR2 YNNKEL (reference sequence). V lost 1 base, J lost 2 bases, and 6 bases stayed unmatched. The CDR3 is CASSQGPLAGVTDTQYF. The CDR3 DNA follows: TGTGCCAGCAGCCAAGGGCCCCTAGCGGGGGTCACAGATACGCAGTATTTT.

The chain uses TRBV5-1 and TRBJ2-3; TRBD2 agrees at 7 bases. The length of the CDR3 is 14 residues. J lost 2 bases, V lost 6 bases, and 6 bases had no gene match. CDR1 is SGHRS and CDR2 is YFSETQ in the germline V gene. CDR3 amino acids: CASTGGTITDTQYF. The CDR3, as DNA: TGCGCCAGCACGGGCGGGACTATCACAGATACGCAGTATTTT.

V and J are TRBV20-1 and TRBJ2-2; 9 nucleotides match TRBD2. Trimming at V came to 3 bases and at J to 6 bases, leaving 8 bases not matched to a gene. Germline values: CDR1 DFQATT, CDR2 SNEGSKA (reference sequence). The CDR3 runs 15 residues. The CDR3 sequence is CSASVSGSVSGELFF. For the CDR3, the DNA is TGCAGTGCTAGTGTTAGCGGGAGCGTATCCGGGGAGCTGTTTTTT.

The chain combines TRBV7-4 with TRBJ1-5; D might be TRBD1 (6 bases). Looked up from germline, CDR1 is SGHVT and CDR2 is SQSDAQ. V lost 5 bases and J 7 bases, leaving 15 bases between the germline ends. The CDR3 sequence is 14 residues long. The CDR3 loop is CASSVMTRGQPQHF. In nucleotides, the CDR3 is TGTGCCAGCAGCGTCATGACCAGGGGCCAGCCCCAGCATTTT.

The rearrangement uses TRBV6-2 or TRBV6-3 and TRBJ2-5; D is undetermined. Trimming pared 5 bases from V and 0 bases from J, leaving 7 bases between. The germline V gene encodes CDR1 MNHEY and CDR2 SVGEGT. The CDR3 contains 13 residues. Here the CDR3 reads CASSTVYQETQYF. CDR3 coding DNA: TGTGCCAGCAGTACAGTGTACCAAGAGACCCAGTACTTC.

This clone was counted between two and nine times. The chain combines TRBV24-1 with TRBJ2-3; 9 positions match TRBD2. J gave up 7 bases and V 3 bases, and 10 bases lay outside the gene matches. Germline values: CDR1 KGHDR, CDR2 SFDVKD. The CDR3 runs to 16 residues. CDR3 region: CATSDGLAGEVNTQYF. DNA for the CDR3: TGTGCCACCAGTGATGGTTTAGCGGGAGAGGTTAATACGCAGTATTTT.

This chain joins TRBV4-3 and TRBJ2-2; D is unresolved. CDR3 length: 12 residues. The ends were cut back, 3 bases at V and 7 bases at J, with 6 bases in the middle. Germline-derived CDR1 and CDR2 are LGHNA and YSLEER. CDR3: CASSHRSGELFF. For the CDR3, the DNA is TGCGCCAGCAGCCACCGCAGCGGGGAGCTGTTTTTT.

The CDR3, as DNA: TGTGCCAGCAGTTACGTAGGGGGACCCTACGAGCAGTACTTC. Translating it yields CASSYVGGPYEQYF. This chain connects TRBV6-2 or TRBV6-3 to TRBJ2-7; a possible D gene is TRBD1 (6 bases). Germline loops: CDR1 MNHEY, CDR2 SVGEGT. The CDR3 length is 14 residues. The V and J ends lost 2 bases and 2 bases respectively, with 10 bases between them.